The clone carrying this TCR beta chain was counted many times. The data originate from a study of T-cell reconstitution after alpha-beta-depleted transplantation in children. This sample's TCRbeta library carried unique molecular identifier barcodes. TCRdb used MiXCR to reprocess the PCR reads, holding one entry per CDR3 protein. This sample has approximately 340,000 distinct CDR3 sequences, with 10% found just once. This sequence originates from a human donor who donated a stem cell graft to a child with acute lymphoblastic leukemia. The sequences come from PBMCs from the stem cell graft donor, collected from the stem cell graft.

The CDR3 DNA reads TGCGCCAGCAGCCAGAAGGGACCGGGACTTCACACCGGGGAGCTGTTTTTT. It yields the protein CASSQKGPGLHTGELFF. The chain couples TRBV4-3 to TRBJ2-2; tentatively, D is TRBD2 (6 bases). The CDR3 length is 17 residues. V gave up 3 bases and J gave up 3 bases, with 17 bases separating them. The V gene's germline CDR1 is LGHNA and CDR2 YSLEER.